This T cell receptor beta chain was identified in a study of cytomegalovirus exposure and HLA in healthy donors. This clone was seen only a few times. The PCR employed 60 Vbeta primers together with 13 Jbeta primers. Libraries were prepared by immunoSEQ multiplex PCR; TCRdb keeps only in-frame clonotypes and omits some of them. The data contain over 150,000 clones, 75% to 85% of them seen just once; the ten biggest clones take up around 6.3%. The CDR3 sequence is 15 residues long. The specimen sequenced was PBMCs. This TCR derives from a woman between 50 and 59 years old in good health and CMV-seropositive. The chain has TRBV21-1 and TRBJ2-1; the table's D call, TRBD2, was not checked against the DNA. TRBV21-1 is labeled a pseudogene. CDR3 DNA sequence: TGTGCCAGCAGCAAAGAGCGGACTACCAACAATGAGCAGTTCTTC. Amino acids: CASSKERTTNNEQFF.